These T cell receptor beta chains were read from a single sample in a study of HIV-infected patients and healthy controls. TCRdb re-called the 5' RACE reads through MiXCR, storing one row per CDR3 protein. The sample records some 5,500 distinct CDR3 sequences, over 6.5% being singletons. Material: blood, obtained before antiretroviral therapy. Receptors were obtained from an adult with HIV infection. Both conserved end residues are part of each CDR3. The D gene is left open where the match is weak. Where a row states a size, it is once, few, many or the class of an expanded clone; other rows omit it.

TRBV12-3/TRBV12-4,TRBJ1-4,14,large,TRBD1,CASSPLRGHEKLFF,TGTGCCAGCAGTCCCCTCAGGGGGCACGAAAAACTGTTTTTT
TRBV7-9,TRBJ2-1,15,large,TRBD2,CASSLGLIGYNEQFF,TGTGCCAGCAGCCTGGGACTAATAGGATACAATGAGCAGTTCTTC
TRBV5-1,TRBJ2-5,15,many,TRBD1,CASSLGGQYQETQYF,TGCGCCAGCAGCTTGGGGGGACAGTACCAAGAGACCCAGTACTTC
TRBV30,TRBJ2-1,15,many,NA,CAWSVFRQGNNEQFF,TGTGCCTGGAGTGTATTTCGTCAGGGTAACAATGAGCAGTTCTTC
TRBV7-9,TRBJ2-6,17,medium-sized,TRBD1,CATLNVRGQGFANVLTF,TGTGCCACCCTTAACGTCCGGGGACAGGGGTTCGCCAACGTCCTGACTTTC
TRBV5-4,TRBJ2-6,17,medium-sized,NA,CASSFFQGGQGANVLTF,TGTGCCAGCAGCTTTTTCCAGGGAGGTCAGGGGGCCAACGTCCTGACTTTC
TRBV20-1,TRBJ2-5,15,many,NA,CSATGFDRSQETQYF,TGCAGTGCTACAGGGTTTGACAGGTCACAAGAGACCCAGTACTTC
TRBV5-4,TRBJ2-1,14,many,NA,CASSLEGANNEQFF,TGTGCCAGCAGTCTCGAGGGCGCCAACAATGAGCAGTTCTTC
TRBV18,TRBJ2-1,16,medium-sized,NA,CASSPRVTMGPNEQFF,TGTGCCAGCTCACCACGTGTCACTATGGGGCCCAATGAGCAGTTCTTC
TRBV6-6,TRBJ2-1,14,medium-sized,TRBD2,CASSELADYNEQFF,TGTGCCAGCAGTGAACTAGCGGACTACAATGAGCAGTTCTTC
TRBV19,TRBJ1-5,12,many,NA,CASSTQGGPQHF,TGTGCCAGTAGTACACAGGGTGGGCCCCAGCATTTT
TRBV3-1,TRBJ2-5,14,large,NA,CASSPEDGVETQYF,TGTGCCAGCAGCCCAGAGGACGGAGTCGAGACCCAGTACTTC
TRBV20-1,TRBJ1-5,16,many,NA,CSARGLGQPINQPQHF,TGCAGTGCTAGAGGTCTAGGGCAGCCGATCAATCAGCCCCAGCATTTT
TRBV10-3,TRBJ2-3,15,medium-sized,TRBD1,CAISESDRAPDTQYF,TGTGCCATCAGTGAGTCCGACAGGGCCCCGGATACGCAGTATTTT
TRBV10-3,TRBJ2-3,11,NA,NA,CAISDMGLTLF,TGTGCCATCAGTGATATGGGACTTACCTTATTT
TRBV20-1,TRBJ1-6,13,many,NA,CSASSGVYSPLHF,TGCAGTGCTAGCTCCGGTGTCTATTCACCCCTCCACTTT
TRBV11-1,TRBJ1-2,14,medium-sized,TRBD1,CASSSRQGNYGYTF,TGTGCCAGCAGCTCCAGACAGGGGAACTATGGCTACACCTTC
TRBV9,TRBJ2-2,14,many,NA,CASSVAGYTGELFF,TGTGCCAGCAGCGTAGCGGGGTACACCGGGGAGCTGTTTTTT
TRBV19,TRBJ2-1,15,many,NA,CASSIGRALYNEQFF,TGTGCCAGTAGTATTGGGCGGGCCCTTTACAATGAGCAGTTCTTC
TRBV5-4,TRBJ2-3,17,many,NA,CASSPTLRARSTDTQYF,TGTGCCAGCAGTCCCACTCTGAGGGCTCGGAGCACAGATACGCAGTATTTT
TRBV4-1,TRBJ1-1,12,many,TRBD1,CASGTGDTEAFF,TGCGCCTCCGGGACAGGGGACACTGAAGCTTTCTTT
TRBV15,TRBJ2-1,18,many,NA,CATSRDLGGGPVHGEQFF,TGTGCCACCAGCAGAGATCTCGGTGGCGGACCTGTACACGGTGAGCAGTTCTTC
TRBV12-3/TRBV12-4,TRBJ2-5,14,large,NA,CASSDRPTGETQYF,TGTGCCAGCTCCGACAGGCCCACCGGGGAGACCCAGTACTTC
TRBV3-1,TRBJ1-1,16,many,NA,CASSRLTGGGNTEAFF,TGTGCCAGCAGCCGTCTGACAGGAGGGGGGAACACTGAAGCTTTCTTT
TRBV7-6,TRBJ1-4,14,medium-sized,NA,CASSREETNEKLFF,TGTGCCAGCAGCCGCGAGGAGACTAATGAAAAACTGTTTTTT
TRBV20-1,TRBJ2-2,17,medium-sized,TRBD2,CSAPTRAGGGYTGELFF,TGCAGTGCTCCTACTAGAGCGGGAGGGGGCTACACCGGGGAGCTGTTTTTT
TRBV3-1,TRBJ2-1,14,many,NA,CASSRRGGDDEQFF,TGTGCCAGCAGCCGGAGGGGGGGGGACGATGAGCAGTTCTTC
TRBV15,TRBJ2-7,14,few,NA,CATSREAAADEQYF,TGTGCCACCAGTAGAGAAGCGGCAGCAGACGAGCAGTACTTC
TRBV6-2/TRBV6-3,TRBJ1-1,15,large,NA,CASSGDVAEVTEAFF,TGTGCCAGCAGCGGGGACGTTGCAGAGGTCACTGAAGCTTTCTTT
TRBV29-1,TRBJ1-1,16,few,NA,CSVAGQINELNTEAFF,TGCAGCGTTGCCGGACAGATAAACGAACTGAACACTGAAGCTTTCTTT
TRBV6-6,TRBJ2-4,16,medium-sized,NA,CASSYQDPSAKNIQYF,TGTGCCAGCAGTTACCAAGACCCCTCAGCCAAAAACATTCAGTACTTC
TRBV7-8,TRBJ2-1,16,NA,NA,CASSLGLGLPYNEQFF,TGTGCCAGCAGCTTGGGTCTCGGACTACCTTACAATGAGCAGTTCTTC